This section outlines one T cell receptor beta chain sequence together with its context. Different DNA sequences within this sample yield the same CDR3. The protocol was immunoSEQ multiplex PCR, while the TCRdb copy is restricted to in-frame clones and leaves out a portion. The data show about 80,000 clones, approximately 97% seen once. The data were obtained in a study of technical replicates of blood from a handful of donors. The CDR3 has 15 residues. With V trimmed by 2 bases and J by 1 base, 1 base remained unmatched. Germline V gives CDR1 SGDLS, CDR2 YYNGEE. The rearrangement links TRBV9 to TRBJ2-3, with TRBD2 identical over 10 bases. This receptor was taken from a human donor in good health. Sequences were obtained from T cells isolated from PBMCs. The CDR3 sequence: CASSVSGGGTDTQYF. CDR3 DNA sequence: TGTGCCAGCAGCGTGAGCGGGGGGGGCACAGATACGCAGTATTTT.